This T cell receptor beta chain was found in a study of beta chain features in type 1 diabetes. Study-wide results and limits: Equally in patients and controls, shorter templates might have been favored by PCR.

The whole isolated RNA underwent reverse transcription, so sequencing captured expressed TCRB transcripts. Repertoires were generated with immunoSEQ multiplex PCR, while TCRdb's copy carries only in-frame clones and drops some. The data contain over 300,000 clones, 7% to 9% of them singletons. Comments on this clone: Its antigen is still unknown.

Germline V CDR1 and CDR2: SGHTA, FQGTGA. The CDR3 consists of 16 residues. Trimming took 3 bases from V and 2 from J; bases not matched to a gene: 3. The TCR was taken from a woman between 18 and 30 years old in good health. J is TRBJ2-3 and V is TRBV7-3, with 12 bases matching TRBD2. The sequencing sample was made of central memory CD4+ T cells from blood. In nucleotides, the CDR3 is TGTGCCAGCAGCTTGACTAGCGGGAGATTCACAGATACGCAGTATTTT. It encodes CASSLTSGRFTDTQYF.